This entry is about one T cell receptor beta chain. This CDR3 has 14 amino acids. Germline V lookup: CDR1 KGHSH, CDR2 LQKENI. The entry originates in a study of OX40 agonist ivuxolimab in advanced cancers. Libraries were prepared by immunoSEQ multiplex PCR; TCRdb keeps only in-frame clonotypes and omits some of them. The data show roughly 73,000 clones, about nine tenths seen once. The chain couples TRBV18 to TRBJ2-5, with D possibly TRBD1 on 5 matching bases. The J call could be wrong; TRBJ2-7 is a better fit for the DNA end. The sequence was obtained from an adult with an advanced solid tumor such as melanoma, head and neck, liver or kidney cancer. Sequencing was performed on CD4+ or CD8+ T cells sorted from blood, taken in a trial of the OX40 agonist ivuxolimab. CDR3 sequence: CASSLTQGNYEQYF. CDR3 sequence (DNA): TGTGCCAGCTCACTTACCCAGGGTAACTACGAGCAGTACTTC.